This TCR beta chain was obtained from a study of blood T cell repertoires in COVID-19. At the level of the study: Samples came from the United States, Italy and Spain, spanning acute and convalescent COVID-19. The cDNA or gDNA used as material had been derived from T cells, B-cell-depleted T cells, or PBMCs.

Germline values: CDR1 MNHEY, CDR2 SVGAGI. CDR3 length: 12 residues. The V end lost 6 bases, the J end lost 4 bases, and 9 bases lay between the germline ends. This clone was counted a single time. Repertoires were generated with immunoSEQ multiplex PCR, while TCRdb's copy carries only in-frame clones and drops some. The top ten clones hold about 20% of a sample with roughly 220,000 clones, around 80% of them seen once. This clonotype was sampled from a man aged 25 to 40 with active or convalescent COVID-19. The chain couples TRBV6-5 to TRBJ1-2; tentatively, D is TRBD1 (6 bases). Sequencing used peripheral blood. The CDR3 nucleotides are TGTGCCAGCAGGCAGACAGGCTATGGCTACACCTTC. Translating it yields CASRQTGYGYTF.